This T cell receptor (beta chain) was captured by sequencing in a study of OX40 agonist ivuxolimab in advanced cancers. Turning to the overall study: Ivuxolimab, which targeted the costimulatory receptor OX40 (CD134), was an agonistic, fully human IgG2 monoclonal antibody. Intravenous ivuxolimab was administered to patients every 2 weeks at six dose levels: 0.01, 0.1, 0.3, 1.5, 3 and 10 mg/kg. Among the approximately 50 dose-escalation patients, about 20 had hepatocellular carcinoma, 15 or so melanoma, 9 renal cell carcinoma and 9 head and neck cancer. A male proportion of around 81% and a mean age of 60 years, ranging from 23 to 79, were recorded for the dose-escalation cohort. Prior anti-PD-1, anti-PD-L1 or anti-CTLA-4 therapy was permitted, and checkpoint inhibitors had been received by around 40% of dose-escalation patients. Partial responses occurred in three dose-escalation patients, of whom one had hepatocellular carcinoma and two had cutaneous melanoma. Peripheral TCRbeta sequencing was intended to test whether TCR sequence diversity was altered and clonal T-cell expansion was caused by ivuxolimab. The paper covers the monotherapy dose-escalation part of the phase I ivuxolimab trial, which included N of about 51 patients. Study-level results and caveats: At doses from 0.1 to 3.0 mg/kg, clonal expansion was seen in both CD4+ and CD8+ blood T cells between baseline and week 6. Low levels of normalized T-cell clonal expansion were also seen in some patients who did not respond. Which antigens the clonally expanded peripheral T cells were specific for was not determined. On average, CD8+ T cells showed more expanded clones than CD4+ T cells after ivuxolimab. In partial responders in the 0.1-3.0 mg/kg groups, normalized peripheral clonal expansion was found to be among the lowest, especially among CD8+ T cells.

As to this clone: Its antigen specificity is not known. No base quality values were provided; no much bigger clone lies one nucleotide off.

Genomic DNA was isolated from the sorted cells so that the TCRbeta CDR3 region could be sequenced. TCRbeta CDR3 regions were sequenced using the immunoSEQ Assay. TCRdb limited this immuneACCESS table to in-frame rearrangements with V and J called. A share of clones is missing; checked studies link under half to unresolved V genes, and the rest is unexplained. The sample has 55,000 to 75,000 clones on record, approximately 90% of them singletons. The ten most abundant clones make up 3.8% of the sample. CDR1 and CDR2 are drawn from the germline V gene (reference sequence): PRHDT, FYEKMQ. V is pared back by 5 bases and J by 4 bases, with 9 bases lying between the germline termini. Measured from the cysteine to the phenylalanine, the CDR3 is 12 residues long. The only DNA kept is the CDR3, 36 bases in frame from the first base. The trial excluded patients who had a history of autoimmune disease or who were on systemic immunosuppression. Peripheral blood for TCR sequencing was drawn from every dose cohort at baseline, at cycle 4 day 1 and at cycle 7 day 1. Samples came from an open-label, multicenter, first-in-human phase I dose-escalation trial of ivuxolimab. Adults with locally advanced or metastatic head and neck squamous cell, hepatocellular, melanoma or renal cell carcinoma were enrolled in the trial. Before TCR sequencing, CD4+ T cells and CD8+ T cells were sorted from peripheral blood as separate populations.

Sample: CD4+ or CD8+ T cells sorted from blood, taken in a trial of the OX40 agonist ivuxolimab. The chain uses TRBV13 and TRBJ2-7; the D region possibly corresponds to TRBD1 (6 bases align). The sequence derives from an adult with an advanced solid tumor such as melanoma, head and neck, liver or kidney cancer. CDR3 sequence: CASSGRGYEQYF. The DNA sequence is TGTGCCAGCAGCGGCAGGGGTTACGAGCAGTACTTC.